This TCR beta chain emerged from a study of cytomegalovirus exposure and HLA in healthy donors. The study's findings and limits: Most TCR sequences showed up rarely, but some public TCRs showed up in many donors. DRB1 showed the most TCR associations and HLA-C the fewest in a later analysis, as rates varied by HLA locus. Accurate predictions that matched the HLA-A and HLA-B alleles of most subjects were reportedly made from TCR beta sequences.

This clone was observed many times. Its antigen is undetermined. In the PCR, 60 Vbeta and 13 Jbeta primers were used. Here immunoSEQ multiplex PCR was the method, and the copy in TCRdb shows in-frame clones only, minus some. The sample lists roughly 250,000 clones; roughly 86% were seen once. With 4 bases removed from V and 4 bases from J, the gap between germline ends came to 13 bases. The CDR3 length is 15 residues. The germline V gene encodes CDR1 SGHVS and CDR2 FQNEAQ. The sequenced material came from PBMCs. The chain employs TRBV7-8 and TRBJ1-4, with D perhaps matching TRBD1 (6 bases). The TCR sequence derives from a woman aged 40 to 50 in good health and CMV-seropositive. CDR3 loop: CASSSRTAFNEKLFF. The CDR3 DNA reads as TGTGCCAGCAGCTCACGGACAGCCTTTAATGAAAAACTGTTTTTT.